These T cell receptor beta chains were read from a single sample in a study of blood T cells in healthy people across ages. One entry per CDR3 protein results from TCRdb running MiXCR on the 5' RACE reads. This sample carries more than 1,400,000 distinct CDR3 sequences, approximately 42% of them seen once, and the ten largest clones take 7.9%. The specimen sequenced was blood. These receptors all stem from a woman aged 18 to 35 in good health. Both conserved end residues are part of each CDR3. The order of the fields is V gene, J gene, clone size, D gene, CDR3 DNA, CDR3 protein. A D gene is named only where the DNA matches it firmly. A row's size may be missing; if present it is once, few, many or a size class.

v_gene: TRBV29-1; j_gene: TRBJ1-1; abundance: few; d_gene: NA; CDR3nt: TGCAGCGTTGAAGACCCCGGGAAAGCTTTCTTT; CDR3aa: CSVEDPGKAFF
v_gene: TRBV7-9; j_gene: TRBJ2-1; abundance: NA; d_gene: NA; CDR3nt: TGTGCCAGCAGCTCCATGGCGGGGACGTACAATGAGCAGTTCTTC; CDR3aa: CASSSMAGTYNEQFF
v_gene: TRBV5-6; j_gene: TRBJ1-5; abundance: NA; d_gene: TRBD1; CDR3nt: TGTGCCAGCAGCCAAAACTTCGGGACAGGGGTTAGCAATCAGCCCCAGCATTTT; CDR3aa: CASSQNFGTGVSNQPQHF
v_gene: TRBV14; j_gene: TRBJ2-7; abundance: few; d_gene: NA; CDR3nt: TGTGCCACCCCTAGTTTTACCTACGAGCAGTACTTC; CDR3aa: CATPSFTYEQYF
v_gene: TRBV29-1; j_gene: TRBJ1-1; abundance: NA; d_gene: TRBD1; CDR3nt: TGCAGCGTTGAAGTTGCGGGACAGGGGACCACTGAAGCTTTCTTT; CDR3aa: CSVEVAGQGTTEAFF
v_gene: TRBV3-1; j_gene: TRBJ2-5; abundance: few; d_gene: NA; CDR3nt: TGTGCCAGCACCGTAACGGGGGAAGAGACCCAGTACTTC; CDR3aa: CASTVTGEETQYF
v_gene: TRBV20-1; j_gene: TRBJ2-1; abundance: NA; d_gene: NA; CDR3nt: TGCAGTGCTGTGGCCGGTCTGGGCGATGAGCAGTTCTTC; CDR3aa: CSAVAGLGDEQFF
v_gene: TRBV29-1; j_gene: TRBJ2-1; abundance: many; d_gene: NA; CDR3nt: TGCAGCGTTGGCGGGTCCTACAATGAGCAGTTCTTC; CDR3aa: CSVGGSYNEQFF
v_gene: TRBV6-6; j_gene: TRBJ2-1; abundance: few; d_gene: NA; CDR3nt: TGTGCCAGCAGCCCCTCTGTGGTCCGGCCTGGGAATGAGCAGTTCTTC; CDR3aa: CASSPSVVRPGNEQFF
v_gene: TRBV7-8; j_gene: TRBJ2-1; abundance: few; d_gene: TRBD1; CDR3nt: TGTGCCAGCAGCTTATCCGGGACAGGGTCTGACAATGAGCAGTTCTTC; CDR3aa: CASSLSGTGSDNEQFF
v_gene: TRBV20-1; j_gene: TRBJ2-1; abundance: NA; d_gene: TRBD2; CDR3nt: TGCAGTGCTCTCCGATGGACTAGCGGGGGTTACAATGAGCAGTTCTTC; CDR3aa: CSALRWTSGGYNEQFF
v_gene: TRBV12-3/TRBV12-4; j_gene: TRBJ2-3; abundance: NA; d_gene: TRBD2; CDR3nt: TGTGCCAGCAGTTCCCTAGCGGGGCCTAGAACAGATACGCAGTATTTT; CDR3aa: CASSSLAGPRTDTQYF
v_gene: TRBV27; j_gene: TRBJ2-1; abundance: NA; d_gene: NA; CDR3nt: TGTGCCAGCACAATAGGGGGTGGCAATGAGCAGTTCTTC; CDR3aa: CASTIGGGNEQFF
v_gene: TRBV6-2/TRBV6-3; j_gene: TRBJ1-6; abundance: NA; d_gene: NA; CDR3nt: TGTGCCAGCAGTTACGGGGAAACACCCCTCCACTTT; CDR3aa: CASSYGETPLHF
v_gene: TRBV9; j_gene: TRBJ2-2; abundance: NA; d_gene: NA; CDR3nt: TGTGCCAGCAGCGCAGCTCACAGTAACACCGGGGAGCTGTTTTTT; CDR3aa: CASSAAHSNTGELFF
v_gene: TRBV7-3; j_gene: TRBJ2-1; abundance: few; d_gene: NA; CDR3nt: TGTGCCAGCAGCCCCGGGGGATACTACAATGAGCAGTTCTTC; CDR3aa: CASSPGGYYNEQFF
v_gene: TRBV6-1; j_gene: TRBJ2-7; abundance: NA; d_gene: NA; CDR3nt: TGTGCCAGCAGTGAAAGTCACGTCACCTACGAGCAGTACTTC; CDR3aa: CASSESHVTYEQYF
v_gene: TRBV3-1; j_gene: TRBJ2-3; abundance: few; d_gene: TRBD2; CDR3nt: TGTGCCAGCAGCCAAGGCCTAGCGGGGTCTACGCAGTATTTT; CDR3aa: CASSQGLAGSTQYF
v_gene: TRBV6-5; j_gene: TRBJ2-1; abundance: NA; d_gene: NA; CDR3nt: TGTGCCAGCACCCCGGGGGCCTCACACAATGAGCAGTTCTTC; CDR3aa: CASTPGASHNEQFF
v_gene: TRBV6-2/TRBV6-3; j_gene: TRBJ2-5; abundance: few; d_gene: NA; CDR3nt: TGTGCCAGCAGGACAGACGCCCAAGAGACCCAGTACTTC; CDR3aa: CASRTDAQETQYF
v_gene: TRBV12-3/TRBV12-4; j_gene: TRBJ2-7; abundance: NA; d_gene: TRBD2; CDR3nt: TGTGCCAGCAGTTTTGAGCCTTCACTAGCGGGATACTACAATGAGCAGTACTTC; CDR3aa: CASSFEPSLAGYYNEQYF
v_gene: TRBV6-1; j_gene: TRBJ2-7; abundance: NA; d_gene: NA; CDR3nt: TGTGCCAGCACCCCGGACCCTGCGCCCTCCGAGCAGTACTTC; CDR3aa: CASTPDPAPSEQYF
v_gene: TRBV5-1; j_gene: TRBJ1-2; abundance: once; d_gene: NA; CDR3nt: TGCGCCAGCAGCCCGGGGGGCTCGGGCAGCGACACCTTC; CDR3aa: CASSPGGSGSDTF
v_gene: TRBV5-1; j_gene: TRBJ2-7; abundance: few; d_gene: NA; CDR3nt: TGCGCCAGCAGCTTGGACAGCGTCTACGAGCAGTACTTC; CDR3aa: CASSLDSVYEQYF
v_gene: TRBV6-2/TRBV6-3; j_gene: TRBJ2-2; abundance: NA; d_gene: NA; CDR3nt: TGTGCCAGCAGTTACGACGGACCCTTTACCGGGGAGCTGTTTTTT; CDR3aa: CASSYDGPFTGELFF
v_gene: TRBV15; j_gene: TRBJ1-1; abundance: once; d_gene: NA; CDR3nt: TGTGCCACCATCGATTGGGGGGGGGCCCGTGAAGCTTTCTTT; CDR3aa: CATIDWGGAREAFF
v_gene: TRBV4-1; j_gene: TRBJ1-3; abundance: NA; d_gene: NA; CDR3nt: TGCGCCAGCAGCCAAGGGGCAGGCGACTCTGGAAACACCATATATTTT; CDR3aa: CASSQGAGDSGNTIYF
v_gene: TRBV20-1; j_gene: TRBJ2-6; abundance: NA; d_gene: TRBD2; CDR3nt: TGCAGTGCTAGCACCGCCGCTTGGGAGCGGGGGCCGGCCAACGTCCTGACTTTC; CDR3aa: CSASTAAWERGPANVLTF
v_gene: TRBV7-7; j_gene: TRBJ2-5; abundance: NA; d_gene: NA; CDR3nt: TGTGCTAGCAGCTCGGGCCTCGTGCCCCAAGAGACCCAGTACTTC; CDR3aa: CASSSGLVPQETQYF
v_gene: TRBV20-1; j_gene: TRBJ2-3; abundance: NA; d_gene: TRBD2; CDR3nt: TGCAGTGCTAGAGATCTTAGCGGGGTCGGCACAGATACGCAGTATTTT; CDR3aa: CSARDLSGVGTDTQYF
v_gene: TRBV6-5; j_gene: TRBJ2-5; abundance: NA; d_gene: NA; CDR3nt: TGTGCCAGCAGTTACTCGGGGGAGGGGGCGGCTGGGACCCGGTACTTC; CDR3aa: CASSYSGEGAAGTRYF
v_gene: TRBV5-1; j_gene: TRBJ2-1; abundance: NA; d_gene: NA; CDR3nt: TGCGCCAGCAGCCCCCTGAGGGACTTTGGGGAGCAGTTCTTC; CDR3aa: CASSPLRDFGEQFF
v_gene: TRBV12-3/TRBV12-4; j_gene: TRBJ2-7; abundance: many; d_gene: NA; CDR3nt: TGTGCCAGCAGTCGGACGGGTGAGCAGTACTTC; CDR3aa: CASSRTGEQYF